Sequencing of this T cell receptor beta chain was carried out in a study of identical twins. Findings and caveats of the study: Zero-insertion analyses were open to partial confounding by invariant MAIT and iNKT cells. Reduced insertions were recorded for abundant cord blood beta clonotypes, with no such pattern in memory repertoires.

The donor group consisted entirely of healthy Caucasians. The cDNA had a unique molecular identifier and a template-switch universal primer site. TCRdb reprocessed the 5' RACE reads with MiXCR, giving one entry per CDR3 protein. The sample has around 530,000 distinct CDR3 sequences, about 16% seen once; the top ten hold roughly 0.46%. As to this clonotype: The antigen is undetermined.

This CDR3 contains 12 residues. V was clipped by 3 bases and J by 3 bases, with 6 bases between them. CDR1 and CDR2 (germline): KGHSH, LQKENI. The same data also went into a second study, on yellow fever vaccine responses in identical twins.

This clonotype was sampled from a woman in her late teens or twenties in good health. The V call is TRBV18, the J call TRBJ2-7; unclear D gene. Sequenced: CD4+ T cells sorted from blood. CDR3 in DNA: TGTGCCAGCTCACCGGAAGGCTACGAGCAGTACGTC. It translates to CASSPEGYEQYV.